These 9 T cell receptor beta chains were all obtained from the same sample, sequenced in a study of blood T cell repertoires in COVID-19. The protocol was immunoSEQ multiplex PCR, while the TCRdb copy is restricted to in-frame clones and leaves out a portion. Of 150,000 to 200,000 clones listed, 70% to 90% are singletons. What was sequenced was peripheral blood. Every receptor here comes from a woman older than 75 with COVID-19, enrolled during active disease.

The J gene is TRBJ2-2, the V gene TRBV7-9, with TRBD1 matching over 7 bases. The CDR3 runs 14 residues. Germline V gene data show CDR1 as SEHNR and CDR2 as FQNEAQ (reference sequence). The V and J ends lost 7 bases and 0 bases, in that order; junction bases with no gene match: 2. The CDR3 DNA is TGTGCCAGCACTCAGGGGGCGAACACCGGGGAGCTGTTTTTT. Its protein is CASTQGANTGELFF.

This clone was counted only a few times. The chain employs TRBV5-1 and TRBJ1-6; TRBD1 agrees at 9 bases. This CDR3 contains 14 residues. Germline values: CDR1 SGHRS, CDR2 YFSETQ. The V segment lost 3 bases and the J segment 8 bases; nucleotides outside the gene matches: 3. This CDR3 reads CASSSGTGYSPLHF. The CDR3 DNA reads TGCGCCAGCAGCTCCGGGACAGGGTATTCACCCCTCCACTTT.

Regarding this clone: Additional DNA sequences in this sample encode the identical CDR3. V is TRBV7-2 and J is TRBJ1-3, with D maybe TRBD1 (5 bases). V lost 6 bases to trimming and J lost 0 bases, with 9 bases between them. The CDR3 is 14 residues long. The germline gives CDR1 SGHTA, CDR2 FQGNSA. CDR3 in DNA: TGTGCCAGCAGGGCCGACAGCTCTGGAAACACCATATATTTT. Protein sequence: CASRADSSGNTIYF.

This clone has a single count. The CDR3 nucleotides read TGTGCCATCAGTGAGTCATTGGACAGCGCTGAAGCTTTCTTT. Protein: CAISESLDSAEAFF. The chain has TRBV10-3 and TRBJ1-1; maybe TRBD1 (6 bases). The CDR3 runs 14 residues. With 0 bases removed from V and 6 bases from J, the gap between germline ends came to 11 bases. Germline V gene data show CDR1 as ENHRY and CDR2 as SYGVKD.

The chain employs TRBV4-3 and TRBJ1-2; the D gene is possibly TRBD1 (6 bases). The CDR3 runs 16 residues. Per germline, CDR1 LGHNA and CDR2 YSLEER. V was clipped by 0 bases and J by 8 bases, with 19 bases between them. The CDR3 coding sequence is TGCGCCAGCAGCCAAGAATTAAGTCCAGGGGCAGGGGGCTACACCTTC. Translated: CASSQELSPGAGGYTF.

This chain joins TRBV6-1 and TRBJ2-7; maybe TRBD2 (6 bases). V was pared by 2 bases and J by 3 bases, with 14 bases between. Germline CDR1 MNHNS, CDR2 SASEGT. This CDR3 is built from 15 residues. The CDR3 loop reads CASSEKTGLLYEQYF. In DNA form, the CDR3 reads TGTGCCAGCAGTGAAAAAACGGGACTTCTCTACGAGCAGTACTTC.

The chain couples TRBV6-4 to TRBJ1-2; D is unresolved. There are 12 residues in the CDR3. Looked up from germline, CDR1 is MRHNA and CDR2 is SNTAGT. Trimming cost V 4 bases and J 4 bases, with 7 bases left between them. The chain's CDR3 is CASSVSIYGYTF. CDR3 nucleotide sequence: TGTGCCAGCAGTGTTAGCATCTATGGCTACACCTTC.

The chain carries TRBV5-5 and TRBJ2-1; 7 nucleotides agree with TRBD1. The germline CDR1 and CDR2 sequences are SGHKS and YYEKEE (reference sequence). Trimming removed 4 bases from V and 2 bases from J; junction bases left unmatched: 6. The CDR3 spans 15 residues. CDR3 bases: TGTGCCAGCAGCGGTCCCGGGACAGCCTACAATGAGCAGTTCTTC. It translates to CASSGPGTAYNEQFF.

This clone showed up just a few times. The V gene is TRBV5-1, the J gene TRBJ2-5; 7 bases map to TRBD2. The V gene's germline CDR1 is SGHRS and CDR2 YFSETQ. The CDR3 runs to 14 residues. V gave up 4 bases and J gave up 1 base; unmatched junction bases: 4. The CDR3 DNA reads as TGCGCCAGCAGCCCCGGGACTACCCAAGAGACCCAGTACTTC. Translation: CASSPGTTQETQYF.